This T cell receptor beta chain was retrieved from a study of T-cell memory formation after mild COVID-19 (dated by TCRdb to about 2021). Looking at the study overall: TCR sequence clusters from the two donors were found to be largely donor specific. T-cell clones expanding and contracting after mild COVID-19 in two donors were tracked by longitudinal TCRalpha and TCRbeta repertoire sequencing. Two young, previously healthy adult volunteers made up the cohort, one male and one female. Broad study findings and their caveats: The study included only two mild cases, and larger cohorts that include severe cases with pre-infection samples were judged to be necessary. The second-wave clones that peaked on day 37 were not confirmed to be SARS-CoV-2 specific. Clones contracting from day 15 to 85 had balanced CD4/CD8 phenotypes, while a second wave expanding from day 15 to 37 was biased towards CD4+. Some responding clones were detected in pre-infection memory, which suggested that pre-existing cross-reactive memory T cells had joined the SARS-CoV-2 response. Contracting CD4+ clones appeared mostly in the CM and EM memory subsets, whereas CD8+ clones were enriched in EMRA.

Ficoll-Paque density gradient centrifugation was used to isolate PBMCs. Many counts were recorded for this clonotype. The antigen this receptor binds is unknown. Base quality data are lacking; no much larger clone is found one base away. Data came from an Illumina NovaSeq 6000. cDNA libraries for TCRalpha and TCRbeta were prepared by 5'RACE using constant-segment primers, with sample barcodes and unique molecular identifiers added. Trizol reagent was used to extract RNA from every sample. Library amplification was performed in two PCR steps, and a second sample barcode and Illumina TruSeq adapters were introduced in the second step. Sequencing of the libraries was done on an Illumina NovaSeq, producing 2 x 150 bp paired-end reads. In the paper's pipeline: Demultiplexing of reads and collapsing into UMI-guided consensus sequences were performed with migec v1.2.7. Using mixcr v2.1.11, the UMI consensuses were aligned to TRA and TRB V and J templates and assembled into clonotypes. Clonotypes were classified as expanded or contracted when called significant by both edgeR and NoisET, with noise models trained on biological replicates. For edgeR calls, a false discovery rate-adjusted p below 0.01 and a log2 fold-change threshold of 1 were applied. PCA with hierarchical clustering of max-normalized trajectories of the 1000 most abundant clonotypes was used as exploratory dynamics analysis. Separately sequenced CD4+ and CD8+ repertoires were used to assign the CD4 or CD8 phenotype of responding clones. TCRdb cleaned the public reads at Q25 with fastp, built clones with MiXCR and kept in-frame beta chains. CDR3 protein duplicates are merged, each entry listing the most common genes and DNA. The V and J calls and clone size are TCRdb's, not the authors'. The sample records about 350,000 distinct CDR3 sequences, roughly 15% of which are singletons. The ten largest make up 20% to 25% of the sample.

Spanning cysteine to phenylalanine, the CDR3 consists of 13 amino acids. Just the 39-base CDR3 DNA is kept, in frame starting at base 1. V and J lose 3 bases and 5 bases, and a span of 7 bases separates them. CDR1 and CDR2, looked up from the germline V gene (reference sequence), are LNHDA and SQIVND. This clonotype was sampled from a man between 18 and 35 years old who had mild COVID-19 (a few samples of this study predate the infection). The sample titles of this study are shuffled in the database, so cell type and time point are left out; the donor was told from shared clones. In this chain, TRBV19 is recombined with TRBJ2-2; the D gene cannot be resolved reliably. Source material: PBMCs or a T cell subset sorted from them (not recorded which). The DNA sequence reads TGTGCCAGTAGTATCCCAGAGACCGGGGAGCTGTTTTTT. Its coded protein is CASSIPETGELFF.